Each of the 17 T cell receptor beta chains below was sequenced from the same sample in a study of beta chain features in type 1 diabetes. General study findings and limits: People with Type 1 diabetes carried modestly yet significantly shorter TCRB CDR3s in all four CD4+ subsets.

Their antigens remain unidentified. The sequenced template was cDNA made from the entire isolated RNA. The method was immunoSEQ multiplex PCR; TCRdb's version includes in-frame clones alone and lacks a portion of them. The data contain about 340,000 clones, approximately 9.9% of them singletons. The sample was central memory CD4+ T cells from blood. The source is a man aged 25-40 years with type 1 diabetes.

The chain couples TRBV7-2 to TRBJ1-2, with D maybe TRBD1 (5 bases). The CDR3 totals 14 residues. Trimming left V 5 bases short and J 4 bases short, with 14 bases between. CDR1 is SGHTA, CDR2 FQGNSA, per germline. The CDR3, as DNA: TGTGCCAGCAGCCCCGGGACGGAATTCTATGGCTACACCTTC. Translated, it gives CASSPGTEFYGYTF.

CDR3: CASSSPGMGHNEQFF. Here the CDR3 DNA reads TGTGCCAGCAGTTCCCCCGGTATGGGGCACAATGAGCAGTTCTTC. This chain joins TRBV27 and TRBJ2-1, with D possibly being TRBD1 (5 bases). The V end lost 4 bases, the J end lost 5 bases, and 15 bases lay between the germline ends. In germline, CDR1 is MNHEY, CDR2 SMNVEV (reference sequence). The CDR3 is 15 amino acids.

The V call is TRBV7-2, the J call TRBJ1-6; D unresolved. Germline values: CDR1 SGHTA, CDR2 FQGNSA. This CDR3 is built from 14 residues. Trimming stripped 3 bases from V and 6 bases from J, with 9 bases between. CDR3 bases: TGTGCCAGCAGCTTTCTCAGTCCTAATTCACCCCTCCACTTT. It specifies CASSFLSPNSPLHF.

There are many counts of this clone. This chain joins TRBV19 and TRBJ1-3; unclear D gene. In germline, CDR1 is LNHDA, CDR2 SQIVND (reference sequence). The CDR3 is 15 residues long. The germline V and J ends were trimmed by 3 bases and 0 bases, with 9 bases remaining between them. DNA for the CDR3: TGTGCCAGTAGTATCCGAGGGATCTCTGGAAACACCATATATTTT. Translated: CASSIRGISGNTIYF.

This clone came up once. V and J are TRBV11-2 and TRBJ1-4, with TRBD1 identical over 7 bases. J was trimmed by 7 bases and V by 3 bases; bases with no gene match: 5. The CDR3 has 14 amino acids. CDR1 and CDR2 from the germline V gene are SGHAT and FQNNGV. CDR3 sequence: CASSLTGSGEKLFF. As DNA, the CDR3 is TGTGCCAGCAGCTTGACAGGGTCAGGTGAAAAACTGTTTTTT.

This clone was seen only a few times. This chain links TRBV2 with TRBJ2-3; no reliable D call. This CDR3 is 12 amino acids long. Per germline, CDR1 SNHLY and CDR2 FYNNEI. Trimming stripped 7 bases from V and 6 bases from J, with 11 bases between. The CDR3 reads CASTPMRDTQYF. The CDR3, as DNA: TGTGCCAGCACACCCATGCGCGATACGCAGTATTTT.

The rearrangement joins TRBV4-3 to TRBJ1-2; D is ambiguous. Deletions cut 1 base from V and 6 bases from J, with 15 bases between. Per germline, CDR1 LGHNA and CDR2 YSLEER. The CDR3 covers 15 residues. Written as DNA, the CDR3 is TGCGCCAGCAGCCAAGTTACAGATGGTTTCAATGGCTACACCTTC. This sequence encodes CASSQVTDGFNGYTF.

This clone was seen a handful of times. This chain uses TRBV28 with TRBJ1-5; a weak D match, TRBD1 (6 bases). Trimming left V 2 bases short and J 4 bases short, with 12 bases between. Germline-derived CDR1 and CDR2 are MDHEN and SYDVKM. This CDR3 spans 15 amino acids. The CDR3 sequence: CASSLPDSVNQPQHF. CDR3 sequence (DNA): TGTGCCAGCAGTTTACCGGACAGCGTGAATCAGCCCCAGCATTTT.

This clone was counted a few times. CDR3 loop: CASNLGGSDTQYF. CDR3 coding DNA: TGCGCCAGCAATCTCGGTGGCTCGGATACGCAGTATTTT. The chain uses TRBV5-1 and TRBJ2-3; D gene ambiguous. CDR1 SGHRS and CDR2 YFSETQ come from the germline V gene. V was pared by 6 bases and J by 6 bases, with 14 bases between. The CDR3 loop spans 13 amino acids.

The chain has TRBV28 and TRBJ2-3, with 9 nucleotides matching TRBD1. With V trimmed by 2 bases and J by 6 bases, 6 bases remained unmatched. The CDR3 contains 15 residues. CDR1 and CDR2 from the germline V gene are MDHEN and SYDVKM. The CDR3 region has the DNA TGTGCCAGCAGTTTAAGACAGGGGGTGAAGGATACGCAGTATTTT. Residues: CASSLRQGVKDTQYF.

J is TRBJ1-6 and V is TRBV6-5, with 9 bases identical to TRBD1. The CDR3 is made up of 14 amino acids. Germline trimming cut 6 bases from V and 9 bases from J; bases unmatched to any gene: 6. Germline CDR1 and CDR2: MNHEY and SVGAGI. CDR3 coding DNA: TGTGCCAGCAGAACCGGGACAGGGAGTTCACCCCTCCACTTT. Protein sequence: CASRTGTGSSPLHF.

This clone turned up a few times. The V call is TRBV20-1, the J call TRBJ1-5; D not certain. The CDR3 has 11 amino acids. Germline loops: CDR1 DFQATT, CDR2 SNEGSKA (reference sequence). V was clipped by 6 bases and J by 11 bases, with 14 bases between them. CDR3 DNA sequence: TGCAGTGCCAGCGCTGAGTCAGCCCAGCATTTT. The encoded protein is CSASAESAQHF.

This clone occurred a few times. The chain uses TRBV7-9 and TRBJ2-1; D gene uncertain. CDR3 length equals 11 residues. Between the trimmed V and J ends, which lost 4 bases and 8 bases, there was a span of 6 bases. Per germline, CDR1 SEHNR and CDR2 FQNEAQ (reference sequence). Here the CDR3 reads CASSYRDEQFF. DNA for the CDR3: TGTGCCAGCAGCTATAGAGATGAGCAGTTCTTC.

In this sample, this clone turned up a few times. The V call is TRBV10-3, the J call TRBJ1-5; D is perhaps TRBD1 (6 bases). Between the trimmed V and J ends, which lost 4 bases and 5 bases, there was a span of 12 bases. Germline V gives CDR1 ENHRY, CDR2 SYGVKD. The CDR3 runs to 14 residues. Here the CDR3 DNA reads TGTGCCATCAGTGCGGCAGGGGTCGATCAGCCCCAGCATTTT. Amino acids: CAISAAGVDQPQHF.

The V and J genes are TRBV5-6 and TRBJ2-2; the D is unclear. Germline CDR1 is SGHDT and CDR2 is YYEEEE. Trimming took 0 bases from V and 3 from J, leaving 12 bases between them. The CDR3 contains 16 residues. The CDR3 protein is CASSLADHAYTGELFF. CDR3 sequence (DNA): TGTGCCAGCAGCTTGGCGGATCACGCTTACACCGGGGAGCTGTTTTTT.

Points on this clone: This may be a read error, as it is one base from a much larger clone. This rearrangement joins TRBV7-2 to TRBJ2-6; D call uncertain. From germline, CDR1 is SGHTA and CDR2 FQGNSA. CDR3 length: 13 residues. With 7 bases removed from V and 0 bases from J, the gap between germline ends came to 4 bases. CDR3 sequence (DNA): TGTGCCAGCACCTTCTCTGGGGCCAACGTCCTGACTTTC. This translates into CASTFSGANVLTF.

The chain carries TRBV6-5 and TRBJ1-1; no firm D call. The ends were cut back, 6 bases at V and 5 bases at J, with 13 bases in the middle. The CDR3 has 13 residues. Germline CDR1 is MNHEY and CDR2 is SVGAGI. As DNA, the CDR3 is TGTGCCAGCAGGACCCGGGCGAGTACTGAAGCTTTCTTT. This encodes CASRTRASTEAFF.